This T cell receptor beta chain appears in the sequencing data of a study of control samples from healthy donors and cancer patients. Assay: immunoSEQ multiplex PCR; the TCRdb copy retains only in-frame clones and omits some. The sample lists approximately 130,000 clones; roughly 90% were seen once. The clonotype originates from a man in his forties or fifties in good health. Sequences were obtained from blood.

The CDR3 bases are TGTGCCAGCAGCTTGATCAGTGACAATTCACCCCTCCACTTT. This translates into CASSLISDNSPLHF. The chain employs TRBV5-8 and TRBJ1-6, with D hard to call. The CDR3 is 14 residues long. Trimming shortened V by 1 base and J by 7 bases, and 9 bases separated the two germline ends. From germline, CDR1 is SGHTS and CDR2 YDEGEE.